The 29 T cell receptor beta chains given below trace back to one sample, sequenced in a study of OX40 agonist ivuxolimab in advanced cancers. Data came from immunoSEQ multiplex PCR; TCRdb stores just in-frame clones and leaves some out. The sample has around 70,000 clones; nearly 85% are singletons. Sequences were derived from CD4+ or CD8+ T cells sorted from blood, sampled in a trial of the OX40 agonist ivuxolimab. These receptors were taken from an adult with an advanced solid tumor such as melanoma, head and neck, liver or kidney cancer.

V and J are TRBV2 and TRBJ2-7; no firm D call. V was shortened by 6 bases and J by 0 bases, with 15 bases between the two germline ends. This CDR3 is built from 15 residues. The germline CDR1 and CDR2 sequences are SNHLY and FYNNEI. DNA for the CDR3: TGTGCCAGCAGGTTAAGGGCGCTCAGCTCCTACGAGCAGTACTTC. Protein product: CASRLRALSSYEQYF.

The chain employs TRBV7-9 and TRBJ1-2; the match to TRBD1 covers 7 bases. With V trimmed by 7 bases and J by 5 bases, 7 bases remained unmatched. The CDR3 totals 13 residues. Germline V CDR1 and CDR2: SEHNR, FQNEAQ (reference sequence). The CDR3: CASTSQGGYGYTF. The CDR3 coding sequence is TGTGCCAGCACTTCTCAGGGGGGATATGGCTACACCTTC.

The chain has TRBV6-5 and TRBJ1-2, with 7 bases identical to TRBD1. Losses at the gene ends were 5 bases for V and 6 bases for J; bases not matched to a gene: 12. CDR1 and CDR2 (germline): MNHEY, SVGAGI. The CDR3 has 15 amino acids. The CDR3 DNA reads TGTGCCAGCAGTCCCCCGGGACAGAGCGGCGATGGCTACACCTTC. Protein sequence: CASSPPGQSGDGYTF.

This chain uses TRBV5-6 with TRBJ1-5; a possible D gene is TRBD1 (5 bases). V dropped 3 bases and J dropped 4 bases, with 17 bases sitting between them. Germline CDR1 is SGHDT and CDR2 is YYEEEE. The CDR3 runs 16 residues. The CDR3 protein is CASSWGPSGANQPQHF. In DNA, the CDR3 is TGTGCCAGCAGCTGGGGACCCTCCGGGGCGAATCAGCCCCAGCATTTT.

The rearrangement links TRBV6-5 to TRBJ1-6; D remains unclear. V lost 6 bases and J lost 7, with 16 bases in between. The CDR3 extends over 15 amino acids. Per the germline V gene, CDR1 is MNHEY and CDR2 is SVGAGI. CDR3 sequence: CASSPRNGVNSPLHF. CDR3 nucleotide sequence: TGTGCCAGCAGCCCTCGGAACGGGGTAAATTCACCCCTCCACTTT.

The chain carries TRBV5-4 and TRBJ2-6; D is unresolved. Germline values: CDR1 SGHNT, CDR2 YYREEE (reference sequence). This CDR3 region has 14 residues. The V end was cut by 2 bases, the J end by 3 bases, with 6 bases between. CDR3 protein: CASSFFLGANVLTF. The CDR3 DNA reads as TGTGCCAGCAGCTTTTTTCTTGGGGCCAACGTCCTGACTTTC.

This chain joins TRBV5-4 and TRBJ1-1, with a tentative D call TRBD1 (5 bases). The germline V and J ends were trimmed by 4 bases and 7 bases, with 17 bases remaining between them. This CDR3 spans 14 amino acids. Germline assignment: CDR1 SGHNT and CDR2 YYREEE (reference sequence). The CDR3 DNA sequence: TGTGCCAGCAGCGAGGAGGGGCTTCTCCTTGAAGCTTTCTTT. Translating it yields CASSEEGLLLEAFF.

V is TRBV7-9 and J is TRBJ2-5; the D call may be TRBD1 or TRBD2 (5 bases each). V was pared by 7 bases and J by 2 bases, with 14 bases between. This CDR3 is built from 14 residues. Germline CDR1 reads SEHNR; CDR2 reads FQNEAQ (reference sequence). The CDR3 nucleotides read TGTGCCAGCATCCCTAGCTGGGGGCAAGAGACCCAGTACTTC. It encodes CASIPSWGQETQYF.

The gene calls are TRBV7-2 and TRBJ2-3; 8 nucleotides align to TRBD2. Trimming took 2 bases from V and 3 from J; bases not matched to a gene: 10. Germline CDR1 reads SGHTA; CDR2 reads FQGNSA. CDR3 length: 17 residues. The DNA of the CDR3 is TGTGCCAGCAGCTTAAGGGTGCGGGGGGCCAGGACAGATACGCAGTATTTT. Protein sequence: CASSLRVRGARTDTQYF.

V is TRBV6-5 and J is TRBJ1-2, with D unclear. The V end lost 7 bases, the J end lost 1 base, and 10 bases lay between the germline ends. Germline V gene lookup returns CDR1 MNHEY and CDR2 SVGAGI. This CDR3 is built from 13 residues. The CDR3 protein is CASKGGGNYGYTF. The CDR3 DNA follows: TGTGCCAGCAAAGGAGGTGGTAACTATGGCTACACCTTC.

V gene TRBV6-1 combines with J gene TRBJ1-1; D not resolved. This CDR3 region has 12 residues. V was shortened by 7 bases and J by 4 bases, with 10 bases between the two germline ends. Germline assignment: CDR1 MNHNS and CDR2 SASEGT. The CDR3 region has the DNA TGTGCCAGCACCAGATGGGGCACTGAAGCTTTCTTT. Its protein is CASTRWGTEAFF.

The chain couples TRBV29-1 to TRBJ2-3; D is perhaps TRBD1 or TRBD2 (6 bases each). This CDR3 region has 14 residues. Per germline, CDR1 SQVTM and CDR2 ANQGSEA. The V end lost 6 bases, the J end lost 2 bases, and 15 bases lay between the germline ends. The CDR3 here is CSVGGQSFTDTQYF. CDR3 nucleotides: TGCAGCGTGGGGGGACAATCCTTCACAGATACGCAGTATTTT.

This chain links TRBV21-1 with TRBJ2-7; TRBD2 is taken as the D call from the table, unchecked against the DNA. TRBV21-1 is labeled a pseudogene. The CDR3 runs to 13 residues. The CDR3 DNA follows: TGTGCCACCAAGCAAGTCTATATCTACGAGCAGTACTTC. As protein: CATKQVYIYEQYF.

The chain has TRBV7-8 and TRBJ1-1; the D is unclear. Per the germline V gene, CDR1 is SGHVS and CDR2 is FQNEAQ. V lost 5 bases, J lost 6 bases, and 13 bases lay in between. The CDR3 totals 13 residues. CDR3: CASSLHQAPEAFF. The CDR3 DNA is TGTGCCAGCAGCCTACACCAAGCCCCTGAAGCTTTCTTT.

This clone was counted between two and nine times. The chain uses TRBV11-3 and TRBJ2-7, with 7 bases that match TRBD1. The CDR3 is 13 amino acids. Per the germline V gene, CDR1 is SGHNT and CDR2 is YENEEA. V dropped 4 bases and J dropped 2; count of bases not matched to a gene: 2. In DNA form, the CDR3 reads TGTGCCAGCAGCTCCGGGACAGCCTACGAGCAGTACTTC. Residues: CASSSGTAYEQYF.

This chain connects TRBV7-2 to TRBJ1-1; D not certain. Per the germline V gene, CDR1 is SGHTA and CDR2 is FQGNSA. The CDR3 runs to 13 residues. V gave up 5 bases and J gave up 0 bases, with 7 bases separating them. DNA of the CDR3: TGTGCCAGCAGCGGGCACCTGAACACTGAAGCTTTCTTT. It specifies CASSGHLNTEAFF.

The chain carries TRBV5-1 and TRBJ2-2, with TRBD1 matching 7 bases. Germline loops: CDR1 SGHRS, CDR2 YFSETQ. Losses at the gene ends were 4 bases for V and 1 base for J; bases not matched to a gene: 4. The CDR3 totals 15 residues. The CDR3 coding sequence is TGCGCCAGCAGCACGACAGGGCTGAACACCGGGGAGCTGTTTTTT. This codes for CASSTTGLNTGELFF. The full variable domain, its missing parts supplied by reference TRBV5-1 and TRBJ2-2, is KAGVTQTPRYLIKTRGQQVTLSCSPISGHRSVSWYQQTPGQGLQFLFEYFSETQRNKGNFPGRFSGRQFSNSRSEMNVSTLELGDSALYLCASSTTGLNTGELFFGEGSRLTVL.

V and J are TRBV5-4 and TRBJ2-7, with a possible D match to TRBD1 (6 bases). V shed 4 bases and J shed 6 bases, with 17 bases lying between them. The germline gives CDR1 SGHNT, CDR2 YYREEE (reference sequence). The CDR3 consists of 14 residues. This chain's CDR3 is CASSPEWGRREQYF. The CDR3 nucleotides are TGTGCCAGCAGCCCCGAGTGGGGGCGACGCGAGCAGTACTTC.

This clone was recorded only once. CDR3 region: CASSRTGETYEQYF. Here the CDR3 DNA reads TGCGCCAGCAGCAGGACAGGGGAAACCTACGAGCAGTACTTC. The gene calls are TRBV5-1 and TRBJ2-7; 9 nucleotides align to TRBD1. The CDR3 has 14 residues. From germline, CDR1 is SGHRS and CDR2 YFSETQ. J lost 2 bases, V lost 4 bases, and 4 bases had no gene match.

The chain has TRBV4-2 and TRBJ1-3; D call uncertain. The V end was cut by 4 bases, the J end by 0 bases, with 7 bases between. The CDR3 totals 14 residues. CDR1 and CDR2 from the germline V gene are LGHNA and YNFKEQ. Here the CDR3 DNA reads TGTGCCAGCAGCCCGGCGAACTCTGGAAACACCATATATTTT. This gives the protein CASSPANSGNTIYF.

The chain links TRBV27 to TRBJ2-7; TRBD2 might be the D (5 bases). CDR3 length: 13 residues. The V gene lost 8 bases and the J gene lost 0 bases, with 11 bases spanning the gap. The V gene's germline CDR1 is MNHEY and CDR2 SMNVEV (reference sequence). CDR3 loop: CASRGPHSYEQYF. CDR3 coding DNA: TGTGCCAGCCGGGGTCCCCACTCCTACGAGCAGTACTTC.

DNA of the CDR3: TGTGCCAGCAGCTTAAGTTCCAGGGCGAGGACAGATACGCAGTATTTT. Translation: CASSLSSRARTDTQYF. The gene calls are TRBV7-2 and TRBJ2-3; maybe TRBD1 (5 bases). The length of the CDR3 is 16 residues. With 2 bases removed from V and 3 bases from J, the gap between germline ends came to 15 bases. Germline V gives CDR1 SGHTA, CDR2 FQGNSA.

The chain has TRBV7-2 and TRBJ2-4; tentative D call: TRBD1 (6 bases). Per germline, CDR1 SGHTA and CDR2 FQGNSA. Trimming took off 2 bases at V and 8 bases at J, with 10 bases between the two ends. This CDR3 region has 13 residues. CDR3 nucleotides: TGTGCCAGCAGCTTATACAGGGATGACATTCAGTACTTC. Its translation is CASSLYRDDIQYF.

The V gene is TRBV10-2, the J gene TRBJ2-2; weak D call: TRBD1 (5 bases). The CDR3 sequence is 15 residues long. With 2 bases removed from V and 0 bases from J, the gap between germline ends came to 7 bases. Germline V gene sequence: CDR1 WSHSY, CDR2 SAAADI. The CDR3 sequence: CASSEGAANTGELFF. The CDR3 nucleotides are TGCGCCAGCAGTGAGGGGGCAGCGAACACCGGGGAGCTGTTTTTT.

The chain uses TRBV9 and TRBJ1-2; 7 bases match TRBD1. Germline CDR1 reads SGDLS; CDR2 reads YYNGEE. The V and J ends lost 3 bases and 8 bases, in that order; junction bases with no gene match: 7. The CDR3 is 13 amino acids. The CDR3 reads CASSEGQLRGYTF. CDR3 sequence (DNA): TGTGCCAGCAGCGAGGGACAGCTTAGGGGCTACACCTTC.

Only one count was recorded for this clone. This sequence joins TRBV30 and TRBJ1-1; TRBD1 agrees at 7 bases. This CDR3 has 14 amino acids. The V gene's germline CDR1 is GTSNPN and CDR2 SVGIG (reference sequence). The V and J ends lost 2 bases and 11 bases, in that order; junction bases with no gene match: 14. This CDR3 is CAWSRVTYRGLAFF. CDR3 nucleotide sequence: TGTGCCTGGAGTCGAGTAACTTACAGGGGTTTGGCTTTCTTT.

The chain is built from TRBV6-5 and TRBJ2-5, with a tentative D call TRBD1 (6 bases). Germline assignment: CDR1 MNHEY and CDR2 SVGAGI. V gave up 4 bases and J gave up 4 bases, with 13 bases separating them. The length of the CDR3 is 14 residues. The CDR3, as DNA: TGTGCCAGCAGTTCCGCGGCAGGGGTAGAGACCCAGTACTTC. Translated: CASSSAAGVETQYF.

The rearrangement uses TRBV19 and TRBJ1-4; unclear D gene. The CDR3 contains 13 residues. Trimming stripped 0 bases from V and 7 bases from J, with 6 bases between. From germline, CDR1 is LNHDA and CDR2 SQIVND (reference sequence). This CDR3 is CASSIDSPEKLFF. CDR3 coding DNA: TGTGCCAGTAGTATAGACAGTCCTGAAAAACTGTTTTTT.

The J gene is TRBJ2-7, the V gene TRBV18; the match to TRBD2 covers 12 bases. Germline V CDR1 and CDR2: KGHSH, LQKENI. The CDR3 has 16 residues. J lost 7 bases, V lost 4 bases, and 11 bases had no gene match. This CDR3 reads CASSHRLAGDPKEQYF. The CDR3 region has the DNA TGTGCCAGCTCACATAGACTAGCGGGAGATCCGAAGGAGCAGTACTTC.